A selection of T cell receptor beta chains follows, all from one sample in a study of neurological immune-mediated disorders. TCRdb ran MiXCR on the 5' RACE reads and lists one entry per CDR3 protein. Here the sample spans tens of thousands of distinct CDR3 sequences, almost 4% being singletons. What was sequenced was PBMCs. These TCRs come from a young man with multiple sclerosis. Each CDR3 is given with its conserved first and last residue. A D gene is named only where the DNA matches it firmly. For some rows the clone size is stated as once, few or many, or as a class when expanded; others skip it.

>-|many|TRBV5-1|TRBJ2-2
CASSPDHTGELFF
TGCGCCAGCAGCCCCGACCACACCGGGGAGCTGTTTTTT
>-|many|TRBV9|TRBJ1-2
CASSVQEANYGYTF
TGTGCCAGCAGCGTACAGGAGGCTAACTATGGCTACACCTTC
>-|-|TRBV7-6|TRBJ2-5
CASSLRTDQETQYF
TGTGCCAGCAGCCTTAGGACAGACCAAGAGACCCAGTACTTC
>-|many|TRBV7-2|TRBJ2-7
CASSSSRVGYEQYF
TGTGCCAGCAGCTCGAGCCGGGTTGGGTACGAGCAGTACTTC
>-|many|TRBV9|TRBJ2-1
CASSPASSHNEQFF
TGTGCCAGCAGCCCCGCTAGCAGCCACAATGAGCAGTTCTTC
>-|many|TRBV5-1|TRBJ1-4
CASSLGSLGGNEKLFF
TGCGCCAGCAGCCTCGGTAGTTTGGGAGGAAATGAAAAACTGTTTTTT
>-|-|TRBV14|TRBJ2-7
CASSLDSNSYEQYF
TGTGCCAGCAGCCTGGACAGCAACTCCTACGAGCAGTACTTC
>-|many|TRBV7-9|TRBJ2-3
CAVPLDYFTDTQYF
TGTGCCGTTCCTCTGGACTATTTCACAGATACGCAGTATTTT
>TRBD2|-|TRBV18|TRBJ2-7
CASSPRTSGGDPYEQYF
TGTGCCAGCTCACCCCGGACTAGCGGGGGGGACCCCTACGAGCAGTACTTC
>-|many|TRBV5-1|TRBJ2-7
CASSLQGRRSYEQYF
TGCGCCAGCAGCCTGCAGGGGAGACGCTCCTACGAGCAGTACTTC
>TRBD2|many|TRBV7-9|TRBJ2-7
CASSLLAGGSYEQYF
TGTGCCAGCAGCTTACTAGCGGGGGGCTCCTACGAGCAGTACTTC
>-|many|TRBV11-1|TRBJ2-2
CASSFNGNTGELFF
TGTGCCAGCAGCTTCAACGGCAACACCGGGGAGCTGTTTTTT
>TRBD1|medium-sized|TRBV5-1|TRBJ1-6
CASSRSGQAISSYNSPLHF
TGCGCCAGCAGCCGGTCGGGACAGGCGATAAGCTCCTATAATTCACCCCTCCACTTT
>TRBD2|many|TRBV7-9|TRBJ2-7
CASSSGLAGGRYEQYF
TGTGCCAGCAGCTCTGGACTAGCGGGGGGGCGATACGAGCAGTACTTC
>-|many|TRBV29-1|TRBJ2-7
CSVSGRGSSYEQYF
TGCAGCGTCTCTGGGCGGGGAAGCTCCTACGAGCAGTACTTC